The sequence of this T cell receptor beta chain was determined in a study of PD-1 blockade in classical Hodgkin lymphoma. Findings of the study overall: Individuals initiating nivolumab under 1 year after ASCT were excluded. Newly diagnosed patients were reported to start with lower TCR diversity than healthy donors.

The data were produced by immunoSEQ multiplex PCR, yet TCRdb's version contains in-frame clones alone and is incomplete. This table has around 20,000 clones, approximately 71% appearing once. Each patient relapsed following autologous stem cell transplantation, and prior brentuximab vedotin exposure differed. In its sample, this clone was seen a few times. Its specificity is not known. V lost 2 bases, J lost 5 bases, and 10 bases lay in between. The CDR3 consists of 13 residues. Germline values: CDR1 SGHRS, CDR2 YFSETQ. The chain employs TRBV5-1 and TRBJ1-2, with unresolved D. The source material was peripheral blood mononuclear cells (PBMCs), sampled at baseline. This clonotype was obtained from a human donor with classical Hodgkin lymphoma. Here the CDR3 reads CASSFDSDYGYTF. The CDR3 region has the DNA TGCGCCAGCAGCTTTGACTCCGATTATGGCTACACCTTC.